The following is a T cell receptor beta chain sequence with its context. This entry belongs to a study of control samples from healthy donors and cancer patients. Method: immunoSEQ multiplex PCR; TCRdb's copy keeps in-frame clones and lacks some. The sample has roughly 130,000 clones; about 95% are singletons. V shed 6 bases and J shed 8 bases, with 16 bases lying between them. This CDR3 is 13 amino acids long. From germline, CDR1 is MNHEY and CDR2 SVGAGI. The sample taken for sequencing was blood. The rearrangement joins TRBV6-5 to TRBJ1-2; D unclear. The TCR originated in a man aged 25-45 years in good health. The CDR3 coding sequence is TGTGCCAGCAGACCAGGACTGTCCGGGGGCTACACCTTC. It is translated as CASRPGLSGGYTF.